The 17 T cell receptor beta chains given below trace back to one sample, sequenced in a study of cytomegalovirus exposure and HLA in healthy donors. The primer mix had 60 Vbeta and 13 Jbeta primers. Sequencing used immunoSEQ multiplex PCR; TCRdb keeps in-frame clones, though not all of them. The table records about 130,000 clones, approximately 84% of them present only once. The material sequenced was PBMCs. The receptors here all came from a man aged 18 to 29 in good health and CMV-seropositive.

The rearrangement uses TRBV7-9 and TRBJ1-4; D is uncertain. This CDR3 spans 17 amino acids. V shed 5 bases and J shed 6 bases, with 22 bases lying between them. The germline V gene encodes CDR1 SEHNR and CDR2 FQNEAQ (reference sequence). The CDR3 loop is CASSATGYHNVDEKLFF. In nucleotides, the CDR3 is TGTGCCAGCAGCGCAACCGGGTACCACAACGTGGATGAAAAACTGTTTTTT.

The chain carries TRBV5-1 and TRBJ2-7, with a tentative D call TRBD2 (6 bases). Germline values: CDR1 SGHRS, CDR2 YFSETQ. V was trimmed by 0 bases and J by 2 bases, leaving 9 bases between them. The CDR3 is 14 residues long. This chain's CDR3 is CASSLGGGTYEQYF. For the CDR3, the DNA is TGCGCCAGCAGCTTGGGTGGAGGGACCTACGAGCAGTACTTC.

A remark on this clone: A junction boundary mismatches the germline segment, possibly from a read error. This chain uses TRBV2 with TRBJ1-1; tentatively, D is TRBD1 (6 bases). Per germline, CDR1 SNHLY and CDR2 FYNNEI. The CDR3 is 14 amino acids. The CDR3 nucleotides are TGTGCCGGCAGCCGGGACATAATGAACACTGAAGCTTTCTTT. This codes for CAGSRDIMNTEAFF.

The chain employs TRBV5-1 and TRBJ2-3, with D unclear. Between the trimmed V and J ends, which lost 3 bases and 1 base, there was a span of 9 bases. Germline V gives CDR1 SGHRS, CDR2 YFSETQ. The CDR3 is 14 amino acids. CDR3 amino acids: CASSSITGTDTQYF. The CDR3 DNA sequence: TGCGCCAGCAGCTCAATAACAGGCACAGATACGCAGTATTTT.

This clone was seen a single time. Written as DNA, the CDR3 is TGTGCCAGTAGTATCGGGACAGTTGCAGATACGCAGTATTTT. It encodes CASSIGTVADTQYF. The chain is built from TRBV19 and TRBJ2-3; 7 bases are a match to TRBD1. Germline assignment: CDR1 LNHDA and CDR2 SQIVND (reference sequence). This CDR3 is 14 amino acids long. V shed 3 bases, J shed 4 bases, and the junction held 4 bases outside the gene matches. Full variable domain (missing parts from reference TRBV19 and TRBJ2-3): DGGITQSPKYLFRKEGQNVTLSCEQNLNHDAMYWYRQDPGQGLRLIYYSQIVNDFQKGDIAEGYSVSREKKESFPLTVTSAQKNPTAFYLCASSIGTVADTQYFGPGTRLTVL.

This clone is a singleton in its sample. This sequence joins TRBV4-3 and TRBJ1-2; TRBD1 agrees at 9 bases. This CDR3 region has 15 residues. The V and J ends lost 0 bases and 5 bases, in that order; junction bases with no gene match: 4. Germline V CDR1 and CDR2: LGHNA, YSLEER. CDR3 loop: CASSQDPGQGYGYTF. CDR3 bases: TGCGCCAGCAGCCAAGATCCGGGACAGGGTTATGGCTACACCTTC.

The CDR3 loop reads CASSWPKIGTTPYNEQFF. CDR3 in DNA: TGCGCCAGCAGCTGGCCGAAGATCGGGACTACCCCCTACAATGAGCAGTTCTTC. The chain joins TRBV5-1 to TRBJ2-1, with 7 bases identical to TRBD2. The CDR3 is made up of 18 amino acids. Trimming at V came to 3 bases and at J to 2 bases, leaving 14 bases not matched to a gene. CDR1 is SGHRS and CDR2 is YFSETQ in the germline V gene.

This sequence joins TRBV6-4 and TRBJ2-3; 8 bases fit TRBD2. Germline values: CDR1 MRHNA, CDR2 SNTAGT. V gave up 4 bases and J gave up 4 bases; unmatched junction bases: 7. The CDR3 length is 15 residues. The CDR3 nucleotides are TGTGCCAGCAGTGTTGGGACTAGGAAGGCAGATACGCAGTATTTT. Amino acids: CASSVGTRKADTQYF.

The chain is built from TRBV13 and TRBJ2-5; D remains unclear. This CDR3 has 14 amino acids. CDR1 is PRHDT, CDR2 FYEKMQ, per germline (reference sequence). The V gene lost 5 bases and the J gene lost 5 bases, with 15 bases spanning the gap. The CDR3: CASSPPASRETQYF. The CDR3 nucleotides read TGTGCCAGCAGCCCTCCAGCGTCCCGGGAGACCCAGTACTTC.

This sequence joins TRBV5-6 and TRBJ2-1, with TRBD1 as a possible D gene (6 bases). Germline assignment: CDR1 SGHDT and CDR2 YYEEEE. The length of the CDR3 is 14 residues. Trimming took off 0 bases at V and 7 bases at J, with 11 bases between the two ends. The CDR3 region is CASSLVQGWNEQFF. CDR3 nucleotides: TGTGCCAGCAGCTTGGTGCAGGGGTGGAATGAGCAGTTCTTC.

This chain joins TRBV27 and TRBJ2-1; a weak D match, TRBD2 (7 bases). V lost 4 bases, J lost 6 bases, and 13 bases lay in between. CDR1 is MNHEY, CDR2 SMNVEV, per germline (reference sequence). This CDR3 contains 14 residues. CDR3 in amino acids: CASSSSRGANEQFF. The CDR3 region has the DNA TGTGCCAGCAGTTCTTCCCGGGGGGCCAATGAGCAGTTCTTC.

This clone was counted a single time. The gene calls are TRBV11-2 and TRBJ2-4; D not resolved. CDR3 length equals 14 residues. Germline V gene data show CDR1 as SGHAT and CDR2 as FQNNGV. Trimming took 2 bases from V and 7 from J, leaving 12 bases between them. CDR3 residues: CASSLSSNFNIQYF. For the CDR3, the DNA is TGTGCCAGCAGCTTATCTAGTAATTTCAACATTCAGTACTTC.

The chain is built from TRBV2 and TRBJ2-3; TRBD2 aligns across 8 bases. With V trimmed by 5 bases and J by 2 bases, 6 bases remained unmatched. The CDR3 extends over 15 amino acids. The germline gives CDR1 SNHLY, CDR2 FYNNEI. The CDR3 is CASSNSGDYTDTQYF. The CDR3 bases are TGTGCCAGCAGTAATAGCGGGGACTACACAGATACGCAGTATTTT.

This sequence joins TRBV19 and TRBJ1-4; a possible D gene is TRBD1 (6 bases). Trimming removed 11 bases at V and 6 bases at J, with 16 bases between. This CDR3 region has 13 residues. Germline assignment: CDR1 LNHDA and CDR2 SQIVND (reference sequence). CDR3 residues: CARSGGAHEKLFF. CDR3 nucleotide sequence: TGTGCCCGTTCCGGGGGGGCTCATGAAAAACTGTTTTTT.

This chain uses TRBV19 with TRBJ2-5; maybe TRBD2 (5 bases). The last part of the DNA fits TRBJ2-7 better; the J call may be wrong. The CDR3 extends over 13 amino acids. Germline values: CDR1 LNHDA, CDR2 SQIVND (reference sequence). The DNA for the CDR3 is TGTGCCAGTAGGGGCGAGGGTCACTACGAGCAGTACTTC. Its protein is CASRGEGHYEQYF.

This chain joins TRBV5-6 and TRBJ2-1; D is perhaps TRBD2 (6 bases). Deletions cut 0 bases from V and 7 bases from J, with 20 bases between. The CDR3 has 17 amino acids. Germline V gene sequence: CDR1 SGHDT, CDR2 YYEEEE. As DNA, the CDR3 is TGTGCCAGCAGCTTGGGAGGGACTCTCAGTCCGTGGAATGAGCAGTTCTTC. Its translation: CASSLGGTLSPWNEQFF.

The chain carries TRBV7-2 and TRBJ1-6; tentatively, D is TRBD1 (5 bases). This CDR3 is built from 13 residues. Germline V gene data show CDR1 as SGHTA and CDR2 as FQGNSA. V was shortened by 1 base and J by 9 bases, with 7 bases between the two germline ends. As DNA, the CDR3 is TGTGCCAGCAGCTTAGAAGGGGCTTCACCCCTCCACTTT. Its protein is CASSLEGASPLHF.